This entry is about one T cell receptor beta chain. TCRdb reprocessed the 5' RACE reads with MiXCR, giving one entry per CDR3 protein. The data hold 360,000 or so distinct CDR3 sequences, with roughly 12% observed a single time. The data derive from a study of T cells after yellow fever vaccination. Losses at the gene ends were 3 bases for V and 7 bases for J; bases not matched to a gene: 4. The CDR3 runs to 14 residues. Germline CDR1 reads SGHTA; CDR2 reads FQGNSA. The origin of this receptor is a man between 18 and 35 years old who received the YFV17D yellow fever vaccine. This chain connects TRBV7-2 to TRBJ2-4; TRBD1 aligns across 9 bases. The starting material was PBMCs, obtained on the day of the first yellow fever vaccination. CDR3 nucleotides: TGTGCCAGCAGCTTTCGGACAGGGGAGAACATTCAGTACTTC. It encodes CASSFRTGENIQYF. Full variable domain (remainder filled in from reference TRBV7-2 and TRBJ2-4): GAGVSQSPSNKVTEKGKDVELRCDPISGHTALYWYRQSLGQGLEFLIYFQGNSAPDKSGLPSDRFSAERTGGSVSTLTIQRTQQEDSAVYLCASSFRTGENIQYFGAGTRLSVL.